This T cell receptor (beta chain) derives from a study of blood T cell repertoires in COVID-19. As for the study in general: T cells, B-cell-depleted T cells, or PBMCs supplied cDNA or gDNA.

Methods used by the authors: Amplifying reference gene primers gave estimates of nucleated cell counts. Here immunoSEQ multiplex PCR was the method, and the copy in TCRdb shows in-frame clones only, minus some. The V and J calls and clone size were taken over from that table, and D and trimming were inferred from the DNA. The table shows over 35,000 clones, with 60% to 85% occurring only once. The germline V gene has CDR1 SEHNR and CDR2 FQNEAQ (reference sequence). The CDR3 loop spans 12 amino acids. V was pared by 5 bases and J by 2 bases, with 5 bases between. The sequence derives from a man in his 70s with acute or convalescent COVID-19. This chain joins TRBV7-9 and TRBJ2-3, with D unclear. Material for sequencing was peripheral blood. CDR3 in amino acids: CASSPSTDTQYF. CDR3 bases: TGTGCCAGCAGCCCATCCACAGATACGCAGTATTTT.